One sample yielded the 17 T cell receptor beta chains listed below, sequenced in a study of blood T cell dynamics during melanoma immunotherapy. Here immunoSEQ multiplex PCR was the method, and the copy in TCRdb shows in-frame clones only, minus some. Of approximately 15,000 clones in the sample, roughly 85% are singletons; the top ten hold under 7%. The sample's time point: week 3, after first cycle of checkpoint inhibitor. The specimen comprised blood, sampled from a patient treated with checkpoint blockade. The receptors originated from a human donor with melanoma.

The chain recombines TRBV10-3 with TRBJ2-1; 11 positions match TRBD2. The trim removed 5 bases at V and 5 bases at J, leaving 5 bases unmatched. The germline CDR1 and CDR2 sequences are ENHRY and SYGVKD. The CDR3 extends over 15 amino acids. CDR3 protein: CAISLLAGANNEQFF. CDR3 sequence (DNA): TGTGCCATCAGTCTACTAGCGGGAGCCAACAATGAGCAGTTCTTC.

The chain is built from TRBV7-2 and TRBJ1-1; no reliable D call. V lost 4 bases and J 3 bases, leaving 12 bases between the germline ends. There are 14 residues in the CDR3. Germline CDR1 and CDR2: SGHTA and FQGNSA. CDR3 residues: CASSSKPGDTEAFF. The DNA of the CDR3 is TGTGCCAGCAGCTCGAAGCCGGGTGACACTGAAGCTTTCTTT.

The chain has TRBV19 and TRBJ2-7, with 11 positions matching TRBD2. The germline CDR1 and CDR2 sequences are LNHDA and SQIVND (reference sequence). This CDR3 contains 18 residues. V lost 4 bases, J lost 0 bases, and 11 bases stayed unmatched. The CDR3 is CASSTSRGSGRASYEQYF. The CDR3 nucleotides are TGTGCCAGTAGTACCTCCAGGGGTAGCGGGAGGGCCTCCTACGAGCAGTACTTC.

The rearrangement joins TRBV4-2 to TRBJ2-7, with D maybe TRBD2 (5 bases). Germline V lookup: CDR1 LGHNA, CDR2 YNFKEQ. The V end was cut by 4 bases, the J end by 4 bases, with 8 bases between. CDR3 length equals 12 residues. The CDR3 protein is CASSPRGYEQYF. The CDR3 DNA reads TGTGCCAGCAGCCCCAGAGGGTACGAGCAGTACTTC.

V usage is TRBV28 and J usage is TRBJ1-2; a weak D match, TRBD1 (6 bases). CDR1 is MDHEN, CDR2 SYDVKM, per germline. The CDR3 totals 15 residues. The V gene lost 6 bases and the J gene lost 4 bases, with 18 bases spanning the gap. Here the CDR3 reads CASSAPSGQTYGYTF. CDR3 bases: TGTGCCAGCAGCGCCCCTTCCGGACAGACCTATGGCTACACCTTC.

This clone was recorded once. The chain employs TRBV5-6 and TRBJ2-7; D unresolved. CDR1 is SGHDT, CDR2 YYEEEE, per germline. The V gene lost 3 bases and the J gene lost 3 bases, with 13 bases spanning the gap. CDR3 length equals 14 residues. CDR3 sequence reads: CASSSASGLYEQYF. In DNA form, the CDR3 reads TGTGCCAGCAGCTCCGCCTCTGGCCTCTACGAGCAGTACTTC.

This clone has only a few counts. V usage is TRBV6-4 and J usage is TRBJ1-1, with no clear D. The germline V and J ends were trimmed by 5 bases and 1 base, with 11 bases remaining between them. The CDR3 contains 14 residues. Germline assignment: CDR1 MRHNA and CDR2 SNTAGT. CDR3 in DNA: TGTGCCAGCAGTTCCTCCCCGGGGAACACTGAAGCTTTCTTT. As protein: CASSSSPGNTEAFF.

The chain is built from TRBV7-9 and TRBJ2-1; unclear D gene. Germline V gene sequence: CDR1 SEHNR, CDR2 FQNEAQ (reference sequence). Trimming shortened V by 5 bases and J by 9 bases, and 11 bases separated the two germline ends. This CDR3 is 12 amino acids long. CDR3 loop: CASSQGSVEQFF. The CDR3 region has the DNA TGTGCCAGCAGCCAAGGCTCAGTTGAGCAGTTCTTC.

This clone is a singleton in its sample. At one of its ends the junction is not consistent with the germline gene, which may arise from a read error. V is TRBV7-7 and J is TRBJ1-3, with TRBD1 as a possible D gene (6 bases). Germline V lookup: CDR1 SSHAT, CDR2 FNYEAQ (reference sequence). This CDR3 has 16 amino acids. CDR3: CASSLDNRVAGNTIYF. DNA of the CDR3: TGTGCTAGCAGCTTGGACAACAGGGTTGCGGGAAACACCATATATTTT.

The J gene is TRBJ2-1, the V gene TRBV11-2, with TRBD2 as a possible D gene (5 bases). Germline-derived CDR1 and CDR2 are SGHAT and FQNNGV. CDR3 length: 15 residues. Trimming stripped 5 bases from V and 2 bases from J, with 13 bases between. The CDR3 region is CASSGGWSPYNEQFF. DNA for the CDR3: TGTGCCAGCAGCGGAGGTTGGTCCCCCTACAATGAGCAGTTCTTC.

This chain links TRBV28 with TRBJ1-6; 9 nucleotides agree with TRBD1. Germline values: CDR1 MDHEN, CDR2 SYDVKM. There are 15 residues in the CDR3. V lost 5 bases to trimming and J lost 7 bases; unmatched junction nucleotides: 6. This CDR3 reads CASSQQGARNSPLHF. CDR3 DNA sequence: TGTGCCAGCAGTCAACAGGGGGCCCGGAATTCACCCCTCCACTTT. The full variable domain, with the rest looked up from reference TRBV28 and TRBJ1-6, is DVKVTQSSRYLVKRTGEKVFLECVQDMDHENMFWYRQDPGLGLRLIYFSYDVKMKEKGDIPEGYSVSREKKERFSLILESASTNQTSMYLCASSQQGARNSPLHFGNGTRLTVT.

Here the CDR3 reads CASSPGTTNTGELFF. For the CDR3, the DNA is TGTGCCAGCAGTCCCGGGACAACGAACACCGGGGAGCTGTTTTTT. This rearrangement joins TRBV2 to TRBJ2-2, with a tentative D call TRBD1 (6 bases). From germline, CDR1 is SNHLY and CDR2 FYNNEI. With 5 bases removed from V and 0 bases from J, the gap between germline ends came to 10 bases. There are 15 residues in the CDR3.

V and J are TRBV12-5 and TRBJ1-1, with 9 bases aligning to TRBD1. Looked up from germline, CDR1 is LGHNT and CDR2 is FRNRAP. Trimming removed 3 bases from V and 10 bases from J; junction bases left unmatched: 6. CDR3 size: 13 residues. Written as DNA, the CDR3 is TGTGCTAGTGGTTTTGGGGGGACAGGGACAGCTTTCTTT. It specifies CASGFGGTGTAFF. Based on the CDR3 plus reference TRBV12-5 and TRBJ1-1, the full variable domain is DARVTQTPRHKVTEMGQEVTMRCQPILGHNTVFWYRQTMMQGLELLAYFRNRAPLDDSGMPKDRFSAEMPDATLATLKIQPSEPRDSAVYFCASGFGGTGTAFFGQGTRLTVV.

V usage is TRBV30 and J usage is TRBJ1-2; 9 nucleotides match TRBD1. CDR3 length: 14 amino acids. CDR1 and CDR2 (germline): GTSNPN, SVGIG (reference sequence). V shed 4 bases and J 6 bases; nucleotides not matched to a gene: 9. This CDR3 is CAWTGDRVGHGYTF. The CDR3 nucleotides read TGTGCCTGGACAGGGGACAGGGTGGGACATGGCTACACCTTC.

The chain has TRBV7-2 and TRBJ2-7; TRBD1 matches 9 bases. Losses at the gene ends were 5 bases for V and 3 bases for J; bases not matched to a gene: 5. CDR1 and CDR2 (germline): SGHTA, FQGNSA. The CDR3 is made up of 14 amino acids. CDR3 sequence (DNA): TGTGCCAGCAGCCCGAGGACAGGGGACTACGAGCAGTACTTC. It yields the protein CASSPRTGDYEQYF.

The J gene is TRBJ2-5, the V gene TRBV7-2; D gene ambiguous. V gave up 5 bases and J gave up 0 bases, with 16 bases separating them. The CDR3 extends over 16 amino acids. CDR1 SGHTA and CDR2 FQGNSA come from the germline V gene. DNA of the CDR3: TGTGCCAGCAGCCCCAGGCCCGGGTCAGACCAAGAGACCCAGTACTTC. This sequence encodes CASSPRPGSDQETQYF.

The chain recombines TRBV19 with TRBJ2-4, with TRBD2 as a possible D gene (5 bases). CDR1 is LNHDA and CDR2 is SQIVND in the germline V gene (reference sequence). Trimming took 8 bases from V and 0 from J, leaving 8 bases between them. The CDR3 runs to 13 residues. CDR3 region: CASGLIAKNIQYF. In DNA form, the CDR3 reads TGTGCCAGTGGACTGATAGCCAAAAACATTCAGTACTTC.